What follows is one TCR beta chain and its context. Its antigen is unidentified. This CDR3 comprises 13 residues. Trimming pared 6 bases from V and 4 bases from J, leaving 12 bases between. Germline values: CDR1 MNHNS, CDR2 SASEGT. This sample was included in a study of T cells in Graves' hyperthyroidism and ophthalmopathy. Patients were excluded for uncontrolled infection, other autoimmune disease, pregnancy or lactation. Amplification targeted TCR beta CDR3 regions from RNA transcripts. The study used the HTBI primer set for a first-round RT-PCR of the TCR CDR3. TCRdb ran MiXCR on the multiplex PCR reads and lists one entry per CDR3 protein. The repertoire consists of hundreds of thousands of distinct CDR3 sequences, with less than 25% occurring once and the leading ten covering 45% to 55%. General study points: Expanded thyroid clonotypes (above 0.001) were mostly also found in blood. A median around 5.9 months before onset, the model predicted ophthalmopathy. Ophthalmopathy could be told apart from stable hyperthyroidism with a 13 V-J model.

What was sequenced was blood. The TCR originated in a woman between 65 and 79 years old with Graves' ophthalmopathy. The chain employs TRBV6-1 and TRBJ2-5; D might be TRBD1 (6 bases). DNA for the CDR3: TGTGCCAGCAGCAGGGACATTGGAGAGACCCAGTACTTC. It specifies CASSRDIGETQYF.